This note documents a single T cell receptor beta chain sequence. Its recognized antigen is unknown. No quality values exist for individual bases; no much larger clone is one base distant. The cohort consisted of hundreds of healthy bone marrow donors. All cohort members were sampled while nominally healthy, although unrecorded immune exposures were likely present. The donor tested CMV seropositive, placing the donor among the 310 or so seropositive members of the cohort. A peripheral blood sample was collected from each donor, and TCR beta sequencing was performed on peripheral blood mononuclear cells. The Qiagen DNeasy Blood Extraction Kit was used to extract genomic DNA from the blood cell samples. These data originate in a study of cytomegalovirus exposure and HLA in healthy donors (dated by TCRdb to the late 2010s). In the study overall: In an earlier analysis of some 550 of the donors, around 300 Gb of sequence data and 90 million to 120 million unique TCR beta sequences from about 190 million T cells were reported. Genome-wide SNP genotypes for about 55% of the roughly 670 donors were used in a later genetic analysis, which treated that subset as a discovery cohort. The T cell repertoires of 670 or so subjects were profiled by immunosequencing and related to cytomegalovirus serostatus. Among around 400 genotyped donors of the cohort, an average of around 240,000 unique TCR beta nucleotide sequences were sequenced per donor, 15% to 20% of them non-productive. In an earlier analysis of 550 to 700 of the donors, high-throughput TCR beta sequencing was used to judge whether each TCR beta V gene segment behaved as functional or pseudogenic. The study aimed to test whether cataloging public T cell receptors could reveal signatures of past pathogen exposure. High-throughput TCR immunosequencing, statistical association of individual TCRs with disease status, and machine learning were combined to predict cytomegalovirus infection status. All discovery cohort repertoires had been generated on a single sequencing platform. Rather than using new phenotypic data, the later analysis identified candidate immune exposures from TCR beta sequences and from how often those sequences occurred across donors. Alongside the repertoire data, information on donor age, sex, ethnicity and CMV serostatus was compiled. Besides the first cohort of around 670 subjects, a separate validation cohort made up of 120 different subjects was used. About 300 gigabases of sequencing data and around 88 million unique TCR sequences made up an early release that covered some 640 HLA-typed donors. HLA typing covered class I and class II loci at four-digit resolution. Of the roughly 390 genotyped donors, 70% to 90% were placed in the genetic ancestry cluster associated with self-reported Caucasian donors. The number of typed donors differed by locus: roughly 620-630 for A, B, C, DRB1 and DQB1; approximately 520 for DQA1; around 610 for DPA1; and roughly 470 for DPB1. Four to six DR-DQ haplotypes were handled as single units for association and clustering, since linkage in the cohort was strong. In a later analysis, previously published TCR beta repertoires from 666 donors were re-analyzed and high-resolution HLA genotyping was added so that TCR occurrence patterns could be studied.

On the study overall, not on this receptor specifically: Because HLA typing was unavailable for some donors at each locus, only the typed subset was used in association tests. In a later genetic analysis, fewer N-insertions in productive TCRs were reported among donors in an Asian-associated ancestry cluster than the approximately 630-donor mean. According to a later analysis, most CMV-associated TCR beta chains appeared to be HLA-restricted, and the HLA associations seemed to be driven largely by CMV exposure. In a later analysis, 15,000 to 20,000 TCR beta sequences were associated with specific HLA alleles at a false discovery rate of 0.05. Immune exposure information for the cohort was limited to CMV serostatus. The sequencing pipeline was judged likely to have produced a cluster of highly shared sequence variants as a technical artifact. In a later analysis, several top co-occurrence clusters were reported to appear linked to parvovirus B19, influenza, CMV and Epstein-Barr virus. Because counts were too low, seventeen rarely observed V segments, including chromosome 9 orphons, were excluded from the earlier analysis of a few hundred of the donors. In an earlier analysis of around 600 of the donors, most TCR beta V segments appeared in productive rearrangements about 87% or about 30% of the time, broadly matching IMGT annotations. Linkage disequilibrium might explain the correlated functional status among segregating V segments, but an unknown experimental factor could not be excluded. In vitro tests confirmed that a few of the cytomegalovirus-associated TCR beta chains recognize cytomegalovirus antigens. In this cohort, only TCR beta chains were sequenced, and detectable features were limited by the absence of alpha or paired-chain data. The classifier was reported to diagnose cytomegalovirus status with high specificity and sensitivity in both the original cohort and the validation cohort. In a later analysis, HLA-associated TCR beta chains were found to be more clonally expanded and to have lower generation probabilities than equally common non-associated chains. The presence/absence analyses assumed that sequencing depth was roughly uniform across donors, and that assumption may not be true. The authors suggested that the approach could potentially be generalized to other disease states and immunological phenotypes. A further reported finding was that TCR beta sequences accurately predicted the HLA-A and HLA-B alleles for most subjects in the first cohort. While some public TCRs were present in many individuals, most TCR sequences turned up only very rarely across donors. When HLA alleles, especially DR and DQ, strongly co-occurred, TCR associations were difficult to assign to individual alleles. An association between a missense DCLRE1C variant and V-gene and J-gene trimming of TCR beta chains was found in a later genetic analysis and replicated in an independent cohort. In a later analysis, the rate of TCR association differed among HLA loci, with DRB1 alleles having the most associated TCRs and HLA-C alleles having the fewest. The study listed over 150 TCR beta chains as associated with cytomegalovirus.

Library construction relied on the immunoSEQ multiplex PCR assay. A mixture of 60 forward primers for TCR Vbeta segments and 13 reverse primers for TCR Jbeta segments was used in the multiplex PCR. A multiplex PCR assay on genomic DNA amplified the CDR3 region of rearranged TCR beta genes. On the Illumina HiSeq System, the amplified TCR beta libraries were sequenced as 87-base-pair reads. The paper's data handling went like this. A later analysis counted approximately 74 million unique TCR beta chains across the 640 or so repertoires, and about 10 million of these chains were shared by at least two donors. Raw reads were error-corrected and collapsed into unique sequences by a nearest-neighbor algorithm in which closely related sequences were merged to remove PCR and sequencing errors. To assign V, D and J gene segments, CDR3 sequences were aligned to IMGT reference sequences. For a sequence to be retained, a match of at least six nucleotides was required to both a V gene segment and a J gene segment. A rearrangement counted as productive if the CDR3 had no stop codons and remained in frame with V and J, and every other rearrangement counted as non-productive. Following IMGT convention, CDR3 was defined as the stretch from the second conserved V-encoded cysteine to the conserved J-encoded phenylalanine. Sequences without an unambiguous match to a single V gene segment were excluded from the earlier analysis of 450 to 750 of the donors. An earlier analysis of several hundred of the donors called V segments functional above 56.7% productive rearrangements and segregating when the between-donor standard deviation exceeded 5%. A statistical classification framework was built for diagnosing cytomegalovirus status from the catalog of TCR beta chain sequences. In a later analysis, TCR nucleotide sequences were compared against IMGT/GENE-DB human TR gene sequences so that V and J genes could be assigned. In a later analysis, CDR3 sequences and most-parsimonious VDJ recombination scenarios were assigned using the TCRdist pipeline. A later analysis defined each TCR beta chain by its CDR3 amino acid sequence plus V-gene family, and excluded reads lacking a unique V-gene family. To address suspected cross-contamination and a sequencing artifact, a later analysis removed over 500 highly shared, low-generation-probability nucleotide sequences. In a later analysis, a clonal expansion index for each public chain was calculated from normalized within-repertoire ranks of inferred template counts. In a later analysis, generation probabilities were computed with a VDJ recombination model fitted to out-of-frame rearrangements, and the resulting probabilities were checked against IGoR. In a later analysis, TCR-TCR, TCR-HLA and TCR-CMV co-occurrence was scored with hypergeometric tests, and a repertoire-size bias correction was applied to TCR pairs. To estimate false discovery rates, a later analysis permuted the HLA or CMV assignments 20 times. In a later analysis, co-occurring TCRs were grouped using DBSCAN, and TCRdist sequence similarity was added for clustering within HLA-allele-positive subsets. Co-occurrence clustering excluded repertoires with fewer than 30,000 or more than 120,000 public chains, plus five with anomalous nucleotide sharing. The clones in this table, taken by TCRdb from immuneACCESS, are in-frame only. Not every clone is retained; where verified, under half of the shortfall comes from an unresolved V gene, and the cause of the rest is unknown. Clone size and the V and J calls come from that table; the DNA yielded D and trimming. This sample lists roughly 160,000 clones; 82% were detected once. The ten largest account for 9.5% to 12% of the sample.

Specimen: PBMCs. The receptor was isolated from a man aged 50 to 59 in good health and CMV-seropositive.

The DNA sequence follows: TGTGCCAGCAGCGCCGGACAGGCGGGATCCTACGAGCAGTACTTC. Its product reads: CASSAGQAGSYEQYF. Recombination linked TRBV6-7 to TRBJ2-7; TRBD1 is a possible D gene, resting on 7 matching bases. TRBV6-7 is identified as an open reading frame with a role that is uncertain. The CDR3 starts with the cysteine, ends with the phenylalanine, and has 15 residues. CDR3 DNA only is kept here, 45 bases in frame from base 1. A distance of 16 bases separates the germline ends of V and J, which lose 6 bases and 1 base respectively.